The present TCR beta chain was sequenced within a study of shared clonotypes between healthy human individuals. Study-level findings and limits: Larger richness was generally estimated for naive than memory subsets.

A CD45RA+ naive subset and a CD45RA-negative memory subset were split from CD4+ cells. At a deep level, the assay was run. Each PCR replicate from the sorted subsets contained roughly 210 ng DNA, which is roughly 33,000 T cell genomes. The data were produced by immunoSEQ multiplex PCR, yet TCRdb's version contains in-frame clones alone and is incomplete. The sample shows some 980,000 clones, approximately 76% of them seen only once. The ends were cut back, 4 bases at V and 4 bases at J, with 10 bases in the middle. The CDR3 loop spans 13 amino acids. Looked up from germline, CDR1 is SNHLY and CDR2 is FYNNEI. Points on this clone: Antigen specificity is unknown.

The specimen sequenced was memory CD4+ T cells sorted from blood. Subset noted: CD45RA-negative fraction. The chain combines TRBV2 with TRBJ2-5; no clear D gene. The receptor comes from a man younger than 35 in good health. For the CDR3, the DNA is TGTGCCAGCAGTGTGGTATTGGGAGAGACCCAGTACTTC. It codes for CASSVVLGETQYF.